A selection of T cell receptor beta chains follows, all from one sample in a study of T cell responses to AZD1222 COVID-19 vaccine. TCRdb's copy holds only in-frame clones and misses some; the assay was immunoSEQ multiplex PCR. The table has 200,000 or so clones, about 93% seen once. Sequenced material: peripheral blood, taken 28 days after the second AZD1222 dose. The origin of the receptors is an adult who received the AZD1222 COVID-19 vaccine. The CDR3 runs from the conserved cysteine through the conserved F or W. The D gene is left open where the match is weak. Clone size appears in some rows only: once, few, many, or a class for an expanded clone.

cdr3_length: 14; clone_size: NA; d_call: NA; j_call: TRBJ2-2; v_call: TRBV10-2; cdr3_nt: TGCGCCAGCAATACAGGGATAGAGACCGGGGAGCTGTTTTTT; cdr3_aa: CASNTGIETGELFF
cdr3_length: 12; clone_size: NA; d_call: NA; j_call: TRBJ2-2; v_call: TRBV27; cdr3_nt: TGTGCCAGCAGTTCCCCGGGAGGGGAGCTGTTTTTT; cdr3_aa: CASSSPGGELFF
cdr3_length: 17; clone_size: NA; d_call: TRBD1; j_call: TRBJ1-5; v_call: TRBV10-1; cdr3_nt: TGCGCCATTTTAAACAGGGGGCGCCGGGTTTTTTATCAGCCCCAGCATTTT; cdr3_aa: CAILNRGRRVFYQPQHF
cdr3_length: 15; clone_size: once; d_call: TRBD2; j_call: TRBJ2-2; v_call: TRBV9; cdr3_nt: TGTGCCAGCAGCGGGCTAGCGGGGGGGACCGGGGAGCTGTTTTTT; cdr3_aa: CASSGLAGGTGELFF
cdr3_length: 14; clone_size: NA; d_call: NA; j_call: TRBJ1-1; v_call: TRBV19; cdr3_nt: TGTGCCAGTATCCCCGGGACGGTGAACACTGAAGCTTTCTTT; cdr3_aa: CASIPGTVNTEAFF
cdr3_length: 14; clone_size: NA; d_call: TRBD1; j_call: TRBJ1-3; v_call: TRBV7-2; cdr3_nt: TGTGCCAGCAGCCCAGGACAGGCTGGAAACACCATATATTTT; cdr3_aa: CASSPGQAGNTIYF
cdr3_length: 15; clone_size: NA; d_call: TRBD1; j_call: TRBJ1-1; v_call: TRBV6-5; cdr3_nt: TGTGCCAGCACGGGACAGGGGAGTGGGGACACTGAAGCTTTCTTT; cdr3_aa: CASTGQGSGDTEAFF
cdr3_length: 15; clone_size: NA; d_call: NA; j_call: TRBJ1-3; v_call: TRBV5-5; cdr3_nt: TGTGCCAGCAGCCCCGAGCATGGATATTTGGCTTCCATATATTTT; cdr3_aa: CASSPEHGYLASIYF
cdr3_length: 13; clone_size: NA; d_call: NA; j_call: TRBJ2-4; v_call: TRBV6-2/TRBV6-3; cdr3_nt: TGTGCCAGCAGTGCCGAAGTTATGGACATTCAGTACTTC; cdr3_aa: CASSAEVMDIQYF
cdr3_length: 15; clone_size: NA; d_call: TRBD1; j_call: TRBJ2-7; v_call: TRBV27; cdr3_nt: TGTGCCAGCAGTCTCCGGGACAGTAGCTCCTACGAGCAGTACTTC; cdr3_aa: CASSLRDSSSYEQYF
cdr3_length: 16; clone_size: NA; d_call: TRBD1; j_call: TRBJ1-2; v_call: TRBV27; cdr3_nt: TGTGCCAGCAGTTTATTGCCAGGGGGCGTAGTTTATGGCTACACCTTC; cdr3_aa: CASSLLPGGVVYGYTF
cdr3_length: 13; clone_size: NA; d_call: NA; j_call: TRBJ2-7; v_call: TRBV9; cdr3_nt: TGTGCCAGCAGTAGGACTGGCTCCTACGAGCAGTACTTC; cdr3_aa: CASSRTGSYEQYF
cdr3_length: 12; clone_size: once; d_call: TRBD1; j_call: TRBJ1-2; v_call: TRBV10-3; cdr3_nt: TGTGCCATCCAAAGGGACAGTGATGGCTACACCTTC; cdr3_aa: CAIQRDSDGYTF
cdr3_length: 13; clone_size: NA; d_call: NA; j_call: TRBJ2-1; v_call: TRBV18; cdr3_nt: TGTGCCAGCTCACCAAGAAGTCGGGGTGAGCAGTTCTTC; cdr3_aa: CASSPRSRGEQFF
cdr3_length: 13; clone_size: few; d_call: NA; j_call: TRBJ2-7; v_call: TRBV7-9; cdr3_nt: TGTGCCAGCAGCACCGACACGTCCTACGAGCAGTACTTC; cdr3_aa: CASSTDTSYEQYF
cdr3_length: 14; clone_size: NA; d_call: NA; j_call: TRBJ1-2; v_call: TRBV19; cdr3_nt: TGTGCCAGTAGTAGGGAATCATCGGCCTATGGCTACACCTTC; cdr3_aa: CASSRESSAYGYTF
cdr3_length: 17; clone_size: NA; d_call: TRBD2; j_call: TRBJ2-1; v_call: TRBV28; cdr3_nt: TGTGCCAGCAGCGAACTAGCGGGGGGCCGATACAACAATGAGCAGTTCTTC; cdr3_aa: CASSELAGGRYNNEQFF
cdr3_length: 13; clone_size: NA; d_call: NA; j_call: TRBJ2-3; v_call: TRBV2; cdr3_nt: TGTGCCACCCTCCTGCTTGAGAGAGATACGCAGTATTTT; cdr3_aa: CATLLLERDTQYF
cdr3_length: 14; clone_size: NA; d_call: NA; j_call: TRBJ2-1; v_call: TRBV20-1; cdr3_nt: TGCAGTGCTAGTGGTTGGGGGGGCTGGAATGAGCAGTTCTTC; cdr3_aa: CSASGWGGWNEQFF
cdr3_length: 15; clone_size: NA; d_call: NA; j_call: TRBJ2-1; v_call: TRBV19; cdr3_nt: TGTGCCAGTAGTAACGGGACTCGTAGATACAATGAGCAGTTCTTC; cdr3_aa: CASSNGTRRYNEQFF
cdr3_length: 13; clone_size: NA; d_call: TRBD1; j_call: TRBJ1-2; v_call: TRBV29-1; cdr3_nt: TGCAGCGTCGAAGACAGGGTGAACTATGGCTACACCTTC; cdr3_aa: CSVEDRVNYGYTF
cdr3_length: 14; clone_size: NA; d_call: NA; j_call: TRBJ1-3; v_call: TRBV6-1; cdr3_nt: TGTGCCAGCAGTGAATCGGCCTCTGGAAACACCATATATTTT; cdr3_aa: CASSESASGNTIYF
cdr3_length: 17; clone_size: NA; d_call: NA; j_call: TRBJ2-5; v_call: TRBV3-1/TRBV3-2; cdr3_nt: TGTGCCAGCAGATCCCACTTGGACGGGCCGTACCAAGAGACCCAGTACTTC; cdr3_aa: CASRSHLDGPYQETQYF
cdr3_length: 15; clone_size: few; d_call: TRBD1; j_call: TRBJ1-4; v_call: TRBV5-5; cdr3_nt: TGTGCCAGCAGCTTCGGCGGACAGGGCATTGAAAAACTGTTTTTT; cdr3_aa: CASSFGGQGIEKLFF
cdr3_length: 14; clone_size: NA; d_call: TRBD2; j_call: TRBJ2-5; v_call: TRBV7-2; cdr3_nt: TGTGCCAGCAGACTGGGGGGGGTGGCGGAGACCCAGTACTTC; cdr3_aa: CASRLGGVAETQYF
cdr3_length: 14; clone_size: NA; d_call: TRBD1; j_call: TRBJ1-2; v_call: TRBV19; cdr3_nt: TGTGCCAGCATACCGGGACAGGGCCTCTATGGCTACACCTTC; cdr3_aa: CASIPGQGLYGYTF
cdr3_length: 18; clone_size: NA; d_call: TRBD1; j_call: TRBJ1-1; v_call: TRBV7-3; cdr3_nt: TGTGCCAGCAGTTGGGACAGCCCCCTTACTCCAAAGAACACTGAAGCTTTCTTT; cdr3_aa: CASSWDSPLTPKNTEAFF
cdr3_length: 17; clone_size: NA; d_call: TRBD1; j_call: TRBJ1-2; v_call: TRBV24-1; cdr3_nt: TGTGCCACCAGTGGACCACGACAGGGTTCTGCTGGACTTGGCTACACCTTC; cdr3_aa: CATSGPRQGSAGLGYTF